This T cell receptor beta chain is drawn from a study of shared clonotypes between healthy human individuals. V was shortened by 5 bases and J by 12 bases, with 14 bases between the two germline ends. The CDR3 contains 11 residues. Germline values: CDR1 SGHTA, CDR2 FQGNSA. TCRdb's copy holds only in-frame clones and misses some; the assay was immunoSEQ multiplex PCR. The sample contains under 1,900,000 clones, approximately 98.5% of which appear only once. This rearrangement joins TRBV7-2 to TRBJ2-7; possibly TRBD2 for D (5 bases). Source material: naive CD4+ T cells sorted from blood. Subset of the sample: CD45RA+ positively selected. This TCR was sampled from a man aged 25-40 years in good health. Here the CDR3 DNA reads TGTGCCAGCAGCAACGGGGAGATTGGGTACTTC. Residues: CASSNGEIGYF.